This entry concerns a single T cell receptor beta chain. This record comes from a study of ipilimumab plus nivolumab after autologous stem cell transplantation. Patients got ipilimumab 1 mg/kg beginning 14 to 28 days post-transplant. The CDR3 contains 13 residues. Looked up from germline, CDR1 is SGHVS and CDR2 is FNYEAQ. The V and J ends lost 3 bases and 6 bases respectively, with 9 bases between them. The repertoire was sequenced with immunoSEQ multiplex PCR; TCRdb's copy has only in-frame clones and lacks some. The data show roughly 16,000 clones, 65% to 85% seen once. This sequence joins TRBV7-6 and TRBJ2-1; D not certain. The sample was PBMCs, taken in a trial of ipilimumab plus nivolumab as post-transplant consolidation. This receptor was obtained from a male donor with diffuse large B-cell lymphoma. The CDR3 DNA follows: TGTGCCAGCAGCTTTAGCCCCCCCAATGAGCAGTTCTTC. As protein: CASSFSPPNEQFF.